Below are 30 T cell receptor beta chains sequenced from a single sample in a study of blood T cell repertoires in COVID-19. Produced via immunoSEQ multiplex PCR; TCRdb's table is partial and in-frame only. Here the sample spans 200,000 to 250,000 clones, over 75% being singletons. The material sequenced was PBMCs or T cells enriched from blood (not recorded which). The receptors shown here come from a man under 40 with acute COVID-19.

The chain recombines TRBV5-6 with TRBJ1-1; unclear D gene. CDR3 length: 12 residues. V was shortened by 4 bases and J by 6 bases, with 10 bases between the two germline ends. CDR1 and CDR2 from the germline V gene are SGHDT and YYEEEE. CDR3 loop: CASSRGSAEAFF. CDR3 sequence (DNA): TGTGCCAGCAGCCGAGGGTCCGCTGAAGCTTTCTTT.

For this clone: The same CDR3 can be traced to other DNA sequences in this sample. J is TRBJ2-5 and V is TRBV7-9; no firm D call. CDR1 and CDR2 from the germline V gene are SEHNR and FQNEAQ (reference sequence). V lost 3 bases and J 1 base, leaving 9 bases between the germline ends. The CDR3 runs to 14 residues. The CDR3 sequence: CASSLSQVQETQYF. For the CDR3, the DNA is TGTGCCAGCAGCTTGAGTCAGGTCCAAGAGACCCAGTACTTC.

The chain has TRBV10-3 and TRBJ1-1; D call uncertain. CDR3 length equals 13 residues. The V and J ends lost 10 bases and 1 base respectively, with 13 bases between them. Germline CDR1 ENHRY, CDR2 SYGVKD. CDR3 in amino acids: CATLSRGNTEAFF. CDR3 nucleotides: TGTGCCACCTTGTCCCGGGGGAACACTGAAGCTTTCTTT.

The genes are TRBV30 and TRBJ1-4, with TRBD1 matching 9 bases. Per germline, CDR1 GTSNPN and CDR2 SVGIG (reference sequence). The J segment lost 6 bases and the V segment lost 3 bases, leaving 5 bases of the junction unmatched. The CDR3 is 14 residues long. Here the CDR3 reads CAWRTGGADEKLFF. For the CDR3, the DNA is TGTGCCTGGAGAACAGGGGGCGCGGATGAAAAACTGTTTTTT.

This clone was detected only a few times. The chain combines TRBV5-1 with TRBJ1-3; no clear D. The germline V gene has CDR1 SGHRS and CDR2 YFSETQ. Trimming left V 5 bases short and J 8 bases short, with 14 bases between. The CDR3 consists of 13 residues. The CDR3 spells CASSTNLADTIYF. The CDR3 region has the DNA TGCGCCAGCAGTACGAATCTCGCGGACACCATATATTTT.

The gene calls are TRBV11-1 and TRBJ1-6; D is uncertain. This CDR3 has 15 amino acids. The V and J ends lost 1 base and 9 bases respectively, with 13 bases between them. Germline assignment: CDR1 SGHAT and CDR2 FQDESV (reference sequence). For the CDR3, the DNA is TGTGCCAGCAGCTTAGATTTCGGCGGAGGTTCACCCCTCCACTTT. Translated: CASSLDFGGGSPLHF.

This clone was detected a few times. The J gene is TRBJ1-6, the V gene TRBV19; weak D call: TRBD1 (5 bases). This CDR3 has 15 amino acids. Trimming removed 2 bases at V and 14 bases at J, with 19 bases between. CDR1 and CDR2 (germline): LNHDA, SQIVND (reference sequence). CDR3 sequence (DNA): TGTGCCAGTAGTATAACCCCCGGCAGGGTGTTTTCCCTCCACTTT. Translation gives CASSITPGRVFSLHF.

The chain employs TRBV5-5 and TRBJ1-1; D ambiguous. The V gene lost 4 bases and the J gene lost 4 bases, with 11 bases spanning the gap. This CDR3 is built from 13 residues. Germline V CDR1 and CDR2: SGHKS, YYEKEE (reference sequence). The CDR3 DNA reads TGTGCCAGCAGCGAACTAAGATCCACTGAAGCTTTCTTT. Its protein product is CASSELRSTEAFF. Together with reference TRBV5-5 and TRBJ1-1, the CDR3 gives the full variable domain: DAGVTQSPTHLIKTRGQQVTLRCSPISGHKSVSWYQQVLGQGPQFIFQYYEKEERGRGNFPDRFSARQFPNYSSELNVNALLLGDSALYLCASSELRSTEAFFGQGTRLTVV.

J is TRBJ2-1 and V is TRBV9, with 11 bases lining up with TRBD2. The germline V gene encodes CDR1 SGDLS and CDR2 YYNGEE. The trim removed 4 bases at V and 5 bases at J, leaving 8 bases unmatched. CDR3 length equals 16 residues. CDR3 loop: CASSPFFSGGDNEQFF. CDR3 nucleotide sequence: TGTGCCAGCAGCCCATTCTTTAGCGGGGGGGACAATGAGCAGTTCTTC.

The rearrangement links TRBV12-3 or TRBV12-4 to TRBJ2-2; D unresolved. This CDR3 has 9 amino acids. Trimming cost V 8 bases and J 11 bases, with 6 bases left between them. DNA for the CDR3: TGTGCCAGCGGGCTAGAGCTGTTTTTT. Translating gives CASGLELFF.

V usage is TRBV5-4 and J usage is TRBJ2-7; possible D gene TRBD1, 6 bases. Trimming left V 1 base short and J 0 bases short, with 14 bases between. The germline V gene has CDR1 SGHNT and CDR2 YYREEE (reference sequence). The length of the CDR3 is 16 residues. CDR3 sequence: CASSLRGSGYSYEQYF. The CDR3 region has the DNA TGTGCCAGCAGCTTGAGGGGGAGCGGTTACTCCTACGAGCAGTACTTC.

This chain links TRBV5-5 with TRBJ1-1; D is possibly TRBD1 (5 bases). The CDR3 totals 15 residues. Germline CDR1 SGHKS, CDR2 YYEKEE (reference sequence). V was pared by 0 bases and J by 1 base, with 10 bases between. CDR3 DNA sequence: TGTGCCAGCAGCTTGGCCGGGGGGTCGAACACTGAAGCTTTCTTT. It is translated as CASSLAGGSNTEAFF.

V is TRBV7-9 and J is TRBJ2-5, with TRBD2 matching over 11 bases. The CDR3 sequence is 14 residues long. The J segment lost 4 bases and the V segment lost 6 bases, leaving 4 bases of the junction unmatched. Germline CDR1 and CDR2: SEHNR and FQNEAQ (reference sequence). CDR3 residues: CASSQLAGAETQYF. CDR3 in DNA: TGTGCCAGCAGTCAACTAGCGGGGGCAGAGACCCAGTACTTC.

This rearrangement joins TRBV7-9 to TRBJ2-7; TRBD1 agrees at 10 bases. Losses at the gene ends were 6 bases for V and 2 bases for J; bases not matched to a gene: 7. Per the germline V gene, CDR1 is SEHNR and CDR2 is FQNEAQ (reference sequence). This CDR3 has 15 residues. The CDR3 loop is CASSPWTGGAYEQYF. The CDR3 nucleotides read TGTGCCAGCAGTCCGTGGACAGGGGGGGCCTACGAGCAGTACTTC.

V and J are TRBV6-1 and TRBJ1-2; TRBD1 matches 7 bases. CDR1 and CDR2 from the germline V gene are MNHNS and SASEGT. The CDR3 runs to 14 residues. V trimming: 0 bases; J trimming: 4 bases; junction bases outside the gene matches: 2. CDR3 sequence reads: CASSEATGLYGYTF. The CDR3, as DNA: TGTGCCAGCAGTGAAGCGACAGGGCTCTATGGCTACACCTTC.

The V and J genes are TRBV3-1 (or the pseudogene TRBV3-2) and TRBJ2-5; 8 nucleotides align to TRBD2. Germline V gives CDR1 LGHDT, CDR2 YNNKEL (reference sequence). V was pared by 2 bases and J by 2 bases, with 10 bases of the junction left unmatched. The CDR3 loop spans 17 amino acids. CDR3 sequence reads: CASSQPPSGGLQETQYF. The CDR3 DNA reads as TGTGCCAGCAGCCAACCCCCCAGCGGGGGCCTACAAGAGACCCAGTACTTC.

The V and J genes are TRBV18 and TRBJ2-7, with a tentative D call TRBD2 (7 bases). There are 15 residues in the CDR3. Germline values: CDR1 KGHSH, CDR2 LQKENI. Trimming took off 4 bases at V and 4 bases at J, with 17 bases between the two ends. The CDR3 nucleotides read TGTGCCAGCTCACAACCGCGGGGGCGAAGGTACGAGCAGTACTTC. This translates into CASSQPRGRRYEQYF. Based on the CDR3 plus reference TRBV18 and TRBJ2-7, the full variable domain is NAGVMQNPRHLVRRRGQEARLRCSPMKGHSHVYWYRQLPEEGLKFMVYLQKENIIDESGMPKERFSAEFPKEGPSILRIQQVVRGDSAAYFCASSQPRGRRYEQYFGPGTRLTVT.

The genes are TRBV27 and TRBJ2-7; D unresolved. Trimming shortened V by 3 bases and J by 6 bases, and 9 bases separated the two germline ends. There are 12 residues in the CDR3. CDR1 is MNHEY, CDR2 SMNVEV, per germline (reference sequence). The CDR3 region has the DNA TGTGCCAGCAGTTTCGCGGTCGGCGAGCAGTACTTC. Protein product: CASSFAVGEQYF.

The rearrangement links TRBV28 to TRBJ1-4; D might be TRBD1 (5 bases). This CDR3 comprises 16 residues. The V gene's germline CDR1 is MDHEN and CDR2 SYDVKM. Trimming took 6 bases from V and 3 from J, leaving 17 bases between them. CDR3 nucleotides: TGTGCCAGCAGCGGCAGGGTCTCCAATTCTAATGAAAAACTGTTTTTT. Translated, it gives CASSGRVSNSNEKLFF.

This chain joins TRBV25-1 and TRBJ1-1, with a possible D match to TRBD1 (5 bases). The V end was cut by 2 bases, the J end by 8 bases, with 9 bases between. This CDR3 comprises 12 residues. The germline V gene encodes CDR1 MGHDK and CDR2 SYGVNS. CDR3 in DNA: TGTGCCAGCAGTGAAGGGGCAATAGAAGCTTTCTTT. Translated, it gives CASSEGAIEAFF. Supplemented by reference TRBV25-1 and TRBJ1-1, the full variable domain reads EADIYQTPRYLVIGTGKKITLECSQTMGHDKMYWYQQDPGMELHLIHYSYGVNSTEKGDLSSESTVSRIRTEHFPLTLESARPSHTSQYLCASSEGAIEAFFGQGTRLTVV.

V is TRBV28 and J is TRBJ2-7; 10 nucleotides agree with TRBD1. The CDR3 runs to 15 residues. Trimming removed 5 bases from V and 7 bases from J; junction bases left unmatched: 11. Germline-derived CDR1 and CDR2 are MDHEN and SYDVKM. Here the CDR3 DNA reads TGTGCCAGCAGTAGAGCCGGGACAGGGGCGGGGGAGCAGTACTTC. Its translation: CASSRAGTGAGEQYF. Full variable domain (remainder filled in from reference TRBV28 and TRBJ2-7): DVKVTQSSRYLVKRTGEKVFLECVQDMDHENMFWYRQDPGLGLRLIYFSYDVKMKEKGDIPEGYSVSREKKERFSLILESASTNQTSMYLCASSRAGTGAGEQYFGPGTRLTVT.

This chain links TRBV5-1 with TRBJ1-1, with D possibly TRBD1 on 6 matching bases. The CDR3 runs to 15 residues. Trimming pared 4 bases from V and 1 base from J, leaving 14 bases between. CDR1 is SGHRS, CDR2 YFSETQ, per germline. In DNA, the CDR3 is TGCGCCAGCAGCGTCCACAGGGAAGCGAACACTGAAGCTTTCTTT. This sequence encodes CASSVHREANTEAFF.

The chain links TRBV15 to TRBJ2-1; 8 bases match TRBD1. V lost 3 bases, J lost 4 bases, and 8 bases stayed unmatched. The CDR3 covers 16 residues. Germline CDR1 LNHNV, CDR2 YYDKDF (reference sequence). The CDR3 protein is CATSSEVTGVYNEQFF. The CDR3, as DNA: TGTGCCACCAGCAGCGAAGTGACAGGGGTATACAATGAGCAGTTCTTC.

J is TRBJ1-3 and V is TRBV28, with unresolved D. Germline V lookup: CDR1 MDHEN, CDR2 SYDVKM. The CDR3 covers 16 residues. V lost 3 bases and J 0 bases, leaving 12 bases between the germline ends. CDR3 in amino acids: CASSFPSSVSGNTIYF. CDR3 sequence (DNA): TGTGCCAGCAGTTTCCCCTCGTCCGTCTCTGGAAACACCATATATTTT.

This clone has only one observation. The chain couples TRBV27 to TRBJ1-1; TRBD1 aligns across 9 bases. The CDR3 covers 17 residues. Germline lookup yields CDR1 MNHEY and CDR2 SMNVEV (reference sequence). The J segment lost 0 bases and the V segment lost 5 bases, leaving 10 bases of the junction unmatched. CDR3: CASSPLRQGGMNTEAFF. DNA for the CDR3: TGTGCCAGCAGTCCCCTTCGACAGGGGGGGATGAACACTGAAGCTTTCTTT.

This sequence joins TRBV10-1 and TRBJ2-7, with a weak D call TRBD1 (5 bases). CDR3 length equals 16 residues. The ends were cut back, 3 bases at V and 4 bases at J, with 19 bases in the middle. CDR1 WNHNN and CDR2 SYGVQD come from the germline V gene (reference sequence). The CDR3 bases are TGCGCCAGCAGTGAATCCGCAGGGCCTTCCCCGTACGAGCAGTACTTC. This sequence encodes CASSESAGPSPYEQYF.

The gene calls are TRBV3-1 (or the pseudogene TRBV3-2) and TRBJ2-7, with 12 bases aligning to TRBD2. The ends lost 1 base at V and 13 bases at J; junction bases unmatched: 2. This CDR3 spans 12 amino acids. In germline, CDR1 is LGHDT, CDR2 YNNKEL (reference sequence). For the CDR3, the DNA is TGTGCCAGCAGCCAAGGACTAGCGGGGGAATACTTC. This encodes CASSQGLAGEYF.

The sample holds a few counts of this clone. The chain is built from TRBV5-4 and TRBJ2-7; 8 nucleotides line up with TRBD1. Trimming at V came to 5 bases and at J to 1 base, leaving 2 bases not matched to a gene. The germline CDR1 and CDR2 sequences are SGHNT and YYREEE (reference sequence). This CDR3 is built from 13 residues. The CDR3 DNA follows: TGTGCCAGCAGTCGGACAGGGTCCTACGAGCAGTACTTC. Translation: CASSRTGSYEQYF.

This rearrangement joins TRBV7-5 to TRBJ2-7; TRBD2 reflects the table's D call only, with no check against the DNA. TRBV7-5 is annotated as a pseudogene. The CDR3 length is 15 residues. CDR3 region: CVRSLTSGGSYEQYF. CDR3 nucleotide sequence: TGTGTCAGAAGCTTAACTAGCGGGGGCTCCTACGAGCAGTACTTC.

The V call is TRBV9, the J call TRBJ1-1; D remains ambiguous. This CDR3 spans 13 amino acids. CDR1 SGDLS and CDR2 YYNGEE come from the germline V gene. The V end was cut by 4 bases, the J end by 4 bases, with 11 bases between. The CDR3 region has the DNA TGTGCCAGCAGCAAAGGAGGGAGCACTGAAGCTTTCTTT. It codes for CASSKGGSTEAFF. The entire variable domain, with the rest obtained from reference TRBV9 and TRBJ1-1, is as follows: DSGVTQTPKHLITATGQRVTLRCSPRSGDLSVYWYQQSLDQGLQFLIQYYNGEERAKGNILERFSAQQFPDLHSELNLSSLELGDSALYFCASSKGGSTEAFFGQGTRLTVV.